The next 9 T cell receptor beta chains were all read from a single sample in a study of control samples from healthy donors and cancer patients. The assay was immunoSEQ multiplex PCR, and TCRdb's table has in-frame clones only and misses some. The repertoire holds approximately 97,000 clones, with around 88% as singletons. The specimen sequenced was blood. All receptors derive from a man under 40 in good health.

The chain has TRBV30 and TRBJ2-2; D not certain. The CDR3 totals 14 residues. Germline values: CDR1 GTSNPN, CDR2 SVGIG (reference sequence). The V end lost 7 bases, the J end lost 2 bases, and 14 bases lay between the germline ends. CDR3 DNA: TGTGCCTCCACGGGCGATGGCAACACCGGGGAGCTGTTTTTT. Translating it yields CASTGDGNTGELFF.

This rearrangement joins TRBV11-2 to TRBJ2-7; the match to TRBD2 covers 14 bases. The CDR3 covers 17 residues. V was clipped by 5 bases and J by 3 bases; unmatched bases: 9. Per germline, CDR1 SGHAT and CDR2 FQNNGV. CDR3 bases: TGTGCCAGCAGCCCGTATGGACTAGCGGGAGGCGGCTACGAGCAGTACTTC. Translating it yields CASSPYGLAGGGYEQYF.

V is TRBV24-1 and J is TRBJ2-7; D call uncertain. Trimming left V 5 bases short and J 6 bases short, with 13 bases between. Germline V gives CDR1 KGHDR, CDR2 SFDVKD. The CDR3 is 13 amino acids. This CDR3 reads CATSAAAFGEQYF. DNA of the CDR3: TGTGCCACCAGTGCGGCAGCCTTCGGCGAGCAGTACTTC.

V usage is TRBV4-3 and J usage is TRBJ2-7; 7 bases line up with TRBD2. The ends lost 3 bases at V and 5 bases at J; junction bases unmatched: 16. The CDR3 consists of 17 residues. Germline V gene data show CDR1 as LGHNA and CDR2 as YSLEER. Written as DNA, the CDR3 is TGCGCCAGCAGCCACTCTCTGGGGCGGGAGATCGGGGACGAGCAGTACTTC. As protein: CASSHSLGREIGDEQYF.

CDR3 loop: CASSQDRGAGGYTF. In DNA form, the CDR3 reads TGTGCCAGCAGCCAAGACCGGGGGGCGGGTGGCTACACCTTC. The chain is built from TRBV3-1 (or the pseudogene TRBV3-2) and TRBJ1-2; tentative D call: TRBD1 (6 bases). The germline V and J ends were trimmed by 0 bases and 7 bases, with 12 bases remaining between them. CDR1 and CDR2 from the germline V gene are LGHDT and YNNKEL (reference sequence). The CDR3 is made up of 14 amino acids.

The V gene is TRBV2, the J gene TRBJ2-3, with D perhaps matching TRBD2 (6 bases). The CDR3 consists of 17 residues. The germline gives CDR1 SNHLY, CDR2 FYNNEI. V was clipped by 10 bases and J by 0 bases, with 23 bases between them. The CDR3 spells CAKGLPASGFSTDTQYF. Here the CDR3 DNA reads TGTGCCAAGGGACTCCCAGCCAGCGGGTTTAGCACAGATACGCAGTATTTT.

This clone was seen a single time. This chain links TRBV5-4 with TRBJ1-1; weak D call: TRBD1 (6 bases). V lost 2 bases and J lost 3, with 8 bases in between. This CDR3 is built from 13 residues. Germline-derived CDR1 and CDR2 are SGHNT and YYREEE (reference sequence). CDR3 region: CASSFNRDTEAFF. The CDR3 DNA is TGTGCCAGCAGCTTCAACAGGGACACTGAAGCTTTCTTT.

CDR3 amino acids: CSVEGVRGLGIYEQYF. For the CDR3, the DNA is TGCAGCGTTGAAGGAGTCCGGGGTCTCGGAATCTACGAGCAGTACTTC. The chain recombines TRBV29-1 with TRBJ2-7, with D perhaps matching TRBD2 (5 bases). The V end lost 1 base, the J end lost 3 bases, and 19 bases lay between the germline ends. CDR1 is SQVTM and CDR2 is ANQGSEA in the germline V gene. This CDR3 is built from 16 residues.

The genes are TRBV7-9 and TRBJ1-5; D is perhaps TRBD1 (5 bases). The V gene's germline CDR1 is SEHNR and CDR2 FQNEAQ (reference sequence). The CDR3 length is 15 residues. V was cut by 1 base and J by 4 bases, with 11 bases left in between. CDR3 sequence (DNA): TGTGCCAGCAGCTTAGAGGGACCCCGTAATCAGCCCCAGCATTTT. Its translation is CASSLEGPRNQPQHF.